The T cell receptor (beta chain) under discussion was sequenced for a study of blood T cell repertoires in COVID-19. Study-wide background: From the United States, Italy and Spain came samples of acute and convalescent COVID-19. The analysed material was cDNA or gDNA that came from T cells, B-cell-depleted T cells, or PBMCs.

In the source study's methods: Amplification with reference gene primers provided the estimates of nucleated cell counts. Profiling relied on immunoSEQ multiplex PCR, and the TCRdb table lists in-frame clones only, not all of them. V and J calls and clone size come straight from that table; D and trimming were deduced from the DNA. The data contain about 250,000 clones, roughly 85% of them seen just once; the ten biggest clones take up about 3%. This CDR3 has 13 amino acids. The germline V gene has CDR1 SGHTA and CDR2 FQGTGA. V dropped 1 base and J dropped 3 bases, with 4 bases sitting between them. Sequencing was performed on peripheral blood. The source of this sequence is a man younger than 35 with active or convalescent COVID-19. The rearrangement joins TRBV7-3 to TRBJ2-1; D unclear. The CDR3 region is CASSLSIYNEQFF. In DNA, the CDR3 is TGTGCCAGCAGCTTAAGTATCTACAATGAGCAGTTCTTC.